This paragraph reports one T cell receptor beta chain. The antigen is not known. As to time point: week 3, after first cycle of checkpoint inhibitor. Blood was drawn before treatment and at week 3 after checkpoint blockade. Germline CDR1 MDHEN, CDR2 SYDVKM. Trimming removed 3 bases from V and 6 bases from J, with 14 bases in between. The CDR3 runs to 14 residues. This record comes from a study of blood T cell dynamics during melanoma immunotherapy. Study-wide context: Standard first-line treatment here was pembrolizumab or nivolumab plus ipilimumab in metastatic melanoma.

Libraries were prepared by immunoSEQ multiplex PCR; TCRdb keeps only in-frame clonotypes and omits some of them. The data show about 14,000 clones, with roughly 89% seen just once and roughly 5% held by the top ten. Study-wide results and limits: Whether repertoire-driving clones were melanoma-specific could not be determined. PBMC repertoires of eventual disease-control patients split at W3 into clonality or diversity gains.

V usage is TRBV28 and J usage is TRBJ1-2, with D possibly being TRBD1 (6 bases). The TCR comes from a human donor with melanoma. The sample consisted of blood, taken from a patient treated with checkpoint blockade. CDR3 DNA: TGTGCCAGCAGTTTTGGCTGGGGGCTCCATGGCTACACCTTC. Its protein is CASSFGWGLHGYTF.